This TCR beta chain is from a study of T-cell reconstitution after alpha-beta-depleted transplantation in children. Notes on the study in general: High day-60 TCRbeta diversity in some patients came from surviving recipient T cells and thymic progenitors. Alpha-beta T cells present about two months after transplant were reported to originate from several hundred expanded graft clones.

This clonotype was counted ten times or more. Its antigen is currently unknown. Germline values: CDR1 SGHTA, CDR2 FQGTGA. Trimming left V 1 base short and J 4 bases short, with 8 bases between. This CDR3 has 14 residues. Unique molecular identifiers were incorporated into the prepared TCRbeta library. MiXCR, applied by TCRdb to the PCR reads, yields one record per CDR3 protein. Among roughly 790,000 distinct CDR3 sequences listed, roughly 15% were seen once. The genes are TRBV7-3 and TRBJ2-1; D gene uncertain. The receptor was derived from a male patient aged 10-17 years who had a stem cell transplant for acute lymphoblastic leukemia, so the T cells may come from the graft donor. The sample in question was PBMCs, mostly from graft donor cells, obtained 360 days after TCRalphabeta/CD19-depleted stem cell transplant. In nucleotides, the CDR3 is TGTGCCAGCAGCTTAAGAGCCGCTTACAATGAGCAGTTCTTC. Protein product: CASSLRAAYNEQFF.